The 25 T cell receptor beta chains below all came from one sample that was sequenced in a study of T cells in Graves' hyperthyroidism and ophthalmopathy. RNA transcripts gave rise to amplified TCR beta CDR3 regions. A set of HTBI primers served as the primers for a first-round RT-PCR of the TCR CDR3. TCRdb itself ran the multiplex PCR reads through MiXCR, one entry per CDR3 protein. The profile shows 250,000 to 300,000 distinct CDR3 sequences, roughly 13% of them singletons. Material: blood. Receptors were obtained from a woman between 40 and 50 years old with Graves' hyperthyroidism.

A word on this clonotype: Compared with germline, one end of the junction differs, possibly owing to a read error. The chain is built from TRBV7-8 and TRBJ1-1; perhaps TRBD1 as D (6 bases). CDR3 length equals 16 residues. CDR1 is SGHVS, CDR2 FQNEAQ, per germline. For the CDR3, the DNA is TGTGCCAGCAGCCGCCGGCAGGGGTCCGTGAATACTGAAGCTTTCTTT. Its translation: CASSRRQGSVNTEAFF. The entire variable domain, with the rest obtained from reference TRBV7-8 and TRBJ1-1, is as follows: GAGVSQSPRYKVAKRGQDVALRCDPISGHVSLFWYQQALGQGPEFLTYFQNEAQLDKSGLPSDRFFAERPEGSVSTLKIQRTQQEDSAVYLCASSRRQGSVNTEAFFGQGTRLTVV.

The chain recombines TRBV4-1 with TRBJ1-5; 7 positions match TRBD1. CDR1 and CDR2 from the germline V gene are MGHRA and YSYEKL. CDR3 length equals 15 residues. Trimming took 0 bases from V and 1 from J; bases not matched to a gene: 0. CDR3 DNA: TGCGCCAGCAGCCAAGAGGACAGGAGCAATCAGCCCCAGCATTTT. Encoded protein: CASSQEDRSNQPQHF.

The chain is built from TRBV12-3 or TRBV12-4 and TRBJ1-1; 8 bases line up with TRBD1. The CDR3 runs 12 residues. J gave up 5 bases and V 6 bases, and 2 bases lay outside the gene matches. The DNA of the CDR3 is TGTGCCAGCAGCGGACAGGGTACTGAAGCTTTCTTT. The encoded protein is CASSGQGTEAFF.

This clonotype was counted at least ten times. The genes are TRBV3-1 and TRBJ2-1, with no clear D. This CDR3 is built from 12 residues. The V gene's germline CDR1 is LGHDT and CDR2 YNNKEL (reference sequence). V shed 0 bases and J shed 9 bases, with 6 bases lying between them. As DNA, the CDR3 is TGTGCCAGCAGCCAAGATAGCTTTGAGCAGTTCTTC. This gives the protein CASSQDSFEQFF.

The DNA for the CDR3 is TGCGCCAGCAGCTTGGAGGGGGTACGCTCTGGAAACACCATATATTTT. Translated: CASSLEGVRSGNTIYF. This rearrangement joins TRBV5-1 to TRBJ1-3; TRBD1 might be the D (6 bases). The CDR3 length is 16 residues. Germline-derived CDR1 and CDR2 are SGHRS and YFSETQ. V was clipped by 0 bases and J by 0 bases, with 10 bases between them.

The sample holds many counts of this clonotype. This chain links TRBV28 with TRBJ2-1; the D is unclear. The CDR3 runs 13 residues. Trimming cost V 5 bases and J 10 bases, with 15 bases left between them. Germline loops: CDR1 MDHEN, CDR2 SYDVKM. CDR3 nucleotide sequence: TGTGCCAGCAGTCCCGGACGGCTTAGAGAGCAGTTCTTC. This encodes CASSPGRLREQFF. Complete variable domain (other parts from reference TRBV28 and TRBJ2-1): DVKVTQSSRYLVKRTGEKVFLECVQDMDHENMFWYRQDPGLGLRLIYFSYDVKMKEKGDIPEGYSVSREKKERFSLILESASTNQTSMYLCASSPGRLREQFFGPGTRLTVL.

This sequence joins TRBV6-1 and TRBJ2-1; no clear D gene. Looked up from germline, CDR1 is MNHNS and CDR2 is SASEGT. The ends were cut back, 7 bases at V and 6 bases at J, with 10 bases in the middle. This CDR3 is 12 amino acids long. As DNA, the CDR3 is TGTGCCAGCAAGAGTACAGCCAATGAGCAGTTCTTC. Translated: CASKSTANEQFF.

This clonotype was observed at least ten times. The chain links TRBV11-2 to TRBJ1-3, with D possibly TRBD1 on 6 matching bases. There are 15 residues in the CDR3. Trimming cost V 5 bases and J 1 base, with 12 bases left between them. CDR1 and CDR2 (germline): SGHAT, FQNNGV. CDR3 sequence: CASSPDRLSGNTIYF. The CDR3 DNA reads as TGTGCCAGCAGCCCCGACAGGTTATCTGGAAACACCATATATTTT.

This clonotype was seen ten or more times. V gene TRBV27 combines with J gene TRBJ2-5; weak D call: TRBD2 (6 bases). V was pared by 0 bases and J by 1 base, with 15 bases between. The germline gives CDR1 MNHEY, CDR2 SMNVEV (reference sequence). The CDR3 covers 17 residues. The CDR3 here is CASSLSPGLGGQETQYF. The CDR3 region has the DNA TGTGCCAGCAGTTTATCGCCCGGGCTGGGGGGCCAAGAGACCCAGTACTTC.

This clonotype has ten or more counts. The CDR3, as DNA: TGTGCCAGCAGCTTAGGCCAGGGAAGATACGCGGGCGAGCAGTACTTC. The encoded protein is CASSLGQGRYAGEQYF. This sequence joins TRBV11-2 and TRBJ2-7; perhaps D is TRBD1 or TRBD2 (5 bases each). The CDR3 is 16 residues long. Trimming stripped 1 base from V and 6 bases from J, with 19 bases between. Per germline, CDR1 SGHAT and CDR2 FQNNGV.

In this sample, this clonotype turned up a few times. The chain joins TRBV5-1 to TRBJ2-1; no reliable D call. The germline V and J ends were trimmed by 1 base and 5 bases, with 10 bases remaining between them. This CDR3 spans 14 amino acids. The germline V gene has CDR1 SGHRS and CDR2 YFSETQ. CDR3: CASSLSPSNNEQFF. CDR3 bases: TGCGCCAGCAGCTTGAGCCCCAGTAACAATGAGCAGTTCTTC. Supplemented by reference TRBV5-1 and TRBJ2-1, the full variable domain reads KAGVTQTPRYLIKTRGQQVTLSCSPISGHRSVSWYQQTPGQGLQFLFEYFSETQRNKGNFPGRFSGRQFSNSRSEMNVSTLELGDSALYLCASSLSPSNNEQFFGPGTRLTVL.

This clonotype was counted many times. This CDR3 reads CASSQKTGNEKLFF. CDR3 nucleotide sequence: TGTGCCAGCAGCCAAAAGACAGGGAACGAAAAACTGTTTTTT. The chain has TRBV3-1 and TRBJ1-4, with TRBD1 identical over 7 bases. V dropped 2 bases and J dropped 8; count of bases not matched to a gene: 5. CDR1 LGHDT and CDR2 YNNKEL come from the germline V gene (reference sequence). The CDR3 covers 14 residues. The full variable domain, completed using reference TRBV3-1 and TRBJ1-4, is DTAVSQTPKYLVTQMGNDKSIKCEQNLGHDTMYWYKQDSKKFLKIMFSYNNKELIINETVPNRFSPKSPDKAHLNLHINSLELGDSAVYFCASSQKTGNEKLFFGSGTQLSVL.

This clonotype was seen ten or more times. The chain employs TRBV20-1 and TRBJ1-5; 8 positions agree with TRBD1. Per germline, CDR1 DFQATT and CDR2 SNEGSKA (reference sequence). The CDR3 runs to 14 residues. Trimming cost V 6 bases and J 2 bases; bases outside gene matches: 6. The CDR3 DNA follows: TGCAGTGCAAAGGACAGGGCCGGCAATCAGCCCCAGCATTTT. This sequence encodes CSAKDRAGNQPQHF.

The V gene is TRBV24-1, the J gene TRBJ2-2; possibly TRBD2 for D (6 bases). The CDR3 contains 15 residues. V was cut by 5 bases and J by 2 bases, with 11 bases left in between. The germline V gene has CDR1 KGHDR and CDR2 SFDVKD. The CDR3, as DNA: TGTGCCACCAGTGCTTCGACTAGAAACACCGGGGAGCTGTTTTTT. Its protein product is CATSASTRNTGELFF.

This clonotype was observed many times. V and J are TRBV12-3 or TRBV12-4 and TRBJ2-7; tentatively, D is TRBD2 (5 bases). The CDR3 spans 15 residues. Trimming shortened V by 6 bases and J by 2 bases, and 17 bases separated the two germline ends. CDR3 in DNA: TGTGCCAGCAGCCCCGGGGTAGCGAGCCCCTACGAGCAGTACTTC. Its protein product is CASSPGVASPYEQYF.

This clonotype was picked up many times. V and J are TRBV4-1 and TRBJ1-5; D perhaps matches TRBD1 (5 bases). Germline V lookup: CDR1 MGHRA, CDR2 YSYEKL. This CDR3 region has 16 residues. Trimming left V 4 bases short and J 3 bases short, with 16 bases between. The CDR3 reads CASSRSAGVANQPQHF. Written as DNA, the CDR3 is TGCGCCAGCAGCCGCAGCGCGGGGGTCGCCAATCAGCCCCAGCATTTT.

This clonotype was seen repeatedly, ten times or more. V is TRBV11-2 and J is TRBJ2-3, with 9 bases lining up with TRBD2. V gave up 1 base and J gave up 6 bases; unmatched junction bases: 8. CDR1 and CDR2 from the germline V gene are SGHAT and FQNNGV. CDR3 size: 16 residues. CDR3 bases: TGTGCCAGCAGCTTAGGAGGCGGGAGGGCCTTGGATACGCAGTATTTT. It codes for CASSLGGGRALDTQYF.

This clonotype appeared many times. CDR3 loop: CASSLYGTGYQPQHF. The CDR3 DNA follows: TGTGCCAGCAGTTTGTACGGGACAGGGTATCAGCCCCAGCATTTT. The rearrangement joins TRBV27 to TRBJ1-5, with 9 bases aligning to TRBD1. The trim removed 3 bases at V and 5 bases at J, leaving 5 bases unmatched. Germline lookup yields CDR1 MNHEY and CDR2 SMNVEV (reference sequence). The CDR3 has 15 residues.

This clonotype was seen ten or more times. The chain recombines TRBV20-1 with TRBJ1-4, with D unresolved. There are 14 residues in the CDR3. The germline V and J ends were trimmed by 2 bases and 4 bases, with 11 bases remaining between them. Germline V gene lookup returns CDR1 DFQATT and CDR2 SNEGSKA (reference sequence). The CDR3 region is CSARSPGINEKLFF. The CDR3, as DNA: TGCAGTGCTAGAAGTCCCGGGATTAATGAAAAACTGTTTTTT.

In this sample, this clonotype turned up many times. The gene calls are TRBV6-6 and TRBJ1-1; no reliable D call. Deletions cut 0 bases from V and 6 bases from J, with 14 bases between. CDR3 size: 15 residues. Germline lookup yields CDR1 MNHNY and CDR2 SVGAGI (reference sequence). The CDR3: CASSYSKTLSAEAFF. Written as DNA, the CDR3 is TGTGCCAGCAGTTACTCGAAGACGTTGTCCGCTGAAGCTTTCTTT.

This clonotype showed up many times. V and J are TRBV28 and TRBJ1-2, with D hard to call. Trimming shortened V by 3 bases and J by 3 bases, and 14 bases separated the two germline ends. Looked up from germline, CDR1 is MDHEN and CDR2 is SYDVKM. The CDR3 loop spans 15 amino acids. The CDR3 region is CASSFQASGYYGYTF. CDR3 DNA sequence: TGTGCCAGCAGTTTCCAGGCGAGTGGCTACTATGGCTACACCTTC.

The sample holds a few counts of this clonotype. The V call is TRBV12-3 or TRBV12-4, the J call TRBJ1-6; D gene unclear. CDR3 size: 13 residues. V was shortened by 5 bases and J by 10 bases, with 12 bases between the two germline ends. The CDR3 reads CASSGSGYSPLHF. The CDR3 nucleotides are TGTGCCAGCAGTGGATCAGGATACTCACCCCTCCACTTT.

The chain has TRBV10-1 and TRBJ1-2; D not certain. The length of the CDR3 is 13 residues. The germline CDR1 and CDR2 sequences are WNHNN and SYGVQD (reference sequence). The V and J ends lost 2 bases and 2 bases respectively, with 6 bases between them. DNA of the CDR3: TGCGCCAGCAGTGAGACGGCAAACTATGGCTACACCTTC. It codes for CASSETANYGYTF.

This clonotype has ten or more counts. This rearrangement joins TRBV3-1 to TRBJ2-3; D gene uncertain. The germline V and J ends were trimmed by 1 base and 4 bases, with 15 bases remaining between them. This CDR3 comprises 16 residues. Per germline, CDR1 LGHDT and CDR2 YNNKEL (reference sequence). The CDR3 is CASSQGVFPAADTQYF. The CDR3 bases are TGTGCCAGCAGCCAAGGGGTCTTCCCGGCGGCAGATACGCAGTATTTT.

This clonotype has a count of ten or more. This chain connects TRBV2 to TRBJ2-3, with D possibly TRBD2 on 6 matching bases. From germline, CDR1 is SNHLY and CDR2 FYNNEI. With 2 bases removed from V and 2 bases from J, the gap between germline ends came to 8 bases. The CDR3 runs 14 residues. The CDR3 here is CASSELDYTDTQYF. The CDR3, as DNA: TGTGCCAGCAGTGAATTGGACTACACAGATACGCAGTATTTT.